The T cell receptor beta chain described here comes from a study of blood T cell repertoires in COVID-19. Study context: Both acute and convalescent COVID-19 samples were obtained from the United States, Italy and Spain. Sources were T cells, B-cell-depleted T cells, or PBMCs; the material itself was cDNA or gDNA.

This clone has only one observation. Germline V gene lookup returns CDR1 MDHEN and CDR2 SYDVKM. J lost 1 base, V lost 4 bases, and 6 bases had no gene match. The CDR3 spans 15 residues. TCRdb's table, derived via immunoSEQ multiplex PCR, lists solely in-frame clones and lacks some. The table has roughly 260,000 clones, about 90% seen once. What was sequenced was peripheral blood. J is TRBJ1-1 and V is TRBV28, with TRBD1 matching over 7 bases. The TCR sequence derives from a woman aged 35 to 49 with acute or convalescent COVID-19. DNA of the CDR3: TGTGCCAGCAGTTCTCCGGGACAGAAGAACACTGAAGCTTTCTTT. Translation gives CASSSPGQKNTEAFF.